The text below deals with one T cell receptor beta chain. The data originate from a study of control samples from healthy donors and cancer patients. Germline assignment: CDR1 MNHEY and CDR2 SVGAGI. Trimming pared 5 bases from V and 0 bases from J, leaving 11 bases between. The CDR3 spans 15 residues. Some clones are missing from TCRdb's copy, which holds only in-frame ones; the method was immunoSEQ multiplex PCR. The repertoire consists of roughly 150,000 clones, with more than 85% occurring once and the leading ten covering around 2.5%. The chain couples TRBV6-5 to TRBJ2-4; no definite D call. The sequence derives from a man aged 50 to 59 in good health. Sequences were obtained from blood. This chain's CDR3 is CASSKTGLAKNIQYF. The CDR3 DNA reads as TGTGCCAGCAGTAAAACCGGGTTAGCCAAAAACATTCAGTACTTC.